This T cell receptor (beta chain) was found in a study of T-cell reconstitution after alpha-beta-depleted transplantation in children. This clonotype was observed at least ten times. TCRbeta library construction was performed incorporating unique molecular identifiers. Each CDR3 protein gets one entry after TCRdb re-called the PCR reads with MiXCR. The top ten clones hold around 4.4% of a sample with nearly 200,000 distinct CDR3 sequences, just under 6.5% of them seen once. Germline V gene sequence: CDR1 LGHNT, CDR2 FRNRAP. CDR3 length: 17 amino acids. V lost 0 bases, J lost 4 bases, and 3 bases stayed unmatched.

This sample comprised PBMCs, obtained before TCRalphabeta/CD19-depleted stem cell transplant. The chain employs TRBV12-5 and TRBJ2-1, with 13 bases fitting TRBD2. The source of this sequence is a girl under three years old with combined immunodeficiency, due to receive a stem cell transplant. The CDR3 bases are TGTGCTAGTGGTTTGGTACTAGCGGGGGGGCAATACAATGAGCAGTTCTTC. Its translation: CASGLVLAGGQYNEQFF.